Shown below are 23 T cell receptor beta chains from a single sample sequenced in a study of T cell repertoires in cytomegalovirus infection. TCRdb processed the reads anew with MiXCR; each CDR3 protein has one entry. This sample has around 250,000 distinct CDR3 sequences; 15% to 20% occur once, and the top ten carry about half. The specimen sequenced was CD8+ T cells from PBMCs. Every receptor here comes from a human donor in good health (CMV status not recorded). Some clones in this sample may be carry-over from other donors' samples.

This clonotype was detected only a few times. The chain is built from TRBV20-1 and TRBJ2-1; possibly TRBD1 for D (7 bases). Trimming cost V 1 base and J 4 bases, with 26 bases left between them. CDR3 length: 19 residues. Per germline, CDR1 DFQATT and CDR2 SNEGSKA (reference sequence). CDR3: CSARGIRSQGGSPYNEQFF. CDR3 in DNA: TGCAGTGCTAGAGGAATAAGGTCCCAGGGGGGATCCCCTTACAATGAGCAGTTCTTC.

Only a few counts were recorded for this clonotype. The CDR3 protein is CATSRTRGQGEAFF. As DNA, the CDR3 is TGTGCCACCAGCAGAACGAGAGGACAGGGTGAAGCTTTCTTT. The V and J genes are TRBV15 and TRBJ1-1; the match to TRBD1 covers 8 bases. The CDR3 extends over 14 amino acids. Germline values: CDR1 LNHNV, CDR2 YYDKDF (reference sequence). Trimming at V came to 2 bases and at J to 7 bases, leaving 6 bases not matched to a gene.

There are many counts of this clonotype. This chain links TRBV7-6 with TRBJ2-7; the match to TRBD2 covers 14 bases. This CDR3 spans 16 amino acids. Germline trimming cut 5 bases from V and 3 bases from J; bases unmatched to any gene: 6. The V gene's germline CDR1 is SGHVS and CDR2 FNYEAQ. In nucleotides, the CDR3 is TGTGCCAGCAGCACCGGGACTAGCGGGGGCCGCTACGAGCAGTACTTC. Amino acid sequence: CASSTGTSGGRYEQYF. Full variable domain (rest looked up from reference TRBV7-6 and TRBJ2-7): GAGVSQSPRYKVTKRGQDVALRCDPISGHVSLYWYRQALGQGPEFLTYFNYEAQQDKSGLPNDRFSAERPEGSISTLTIQRTEQRDSAMYRCASSTGTSGGRYEQYFGPGTRLTVT.

The chain has TRBV5-1 and TRBJ2-3; 10 bases fit TRBD2. With 1 base clipped from V and 5 bases from J, the junction kept 7 bases outside the gene matches. Germline CDR1 reads SGHRS; CDR2 reads YFSETQ. The CDR3 is 16 residues long. In DNA, the CDR3 is TGCGCCAGCAGCTTGTCGACTAGCGGGTCTCGAGATACGCAGTATTTT. Its protein is CASSLSTSGSRDTQYF.

This clonotype was recorded at least ten times. The chain has TRBV7-6 and TRBJ1-1, with D possibly TRBD1 on 6 matching bases. V lost 3 bases, J lost 3 bases, and 14 bases lay in between. This CDR3 comprises 15 residues. Germline CDR1 SGHVS, CDR2 FNYEAQ. The chain's CDR3 is CASSLGGGAYTEAFF. The DNA of the CDR3 is TGTGCCAGCAGCTTGGGGGGGGGCGCGTACACTGAAGCTTTCTTT.

This clonotype has a count of ten or more. The chain carries TRBV7-9 and TRBJ2-5, with D maybe TRBD1 (7 bases). Deletions cut 5 bases from V and 5 bases from J, with 21 bases between. The CDR3 is made up of 16 amino acids. The germline CDR1 and CDR2 sequences are SEHNR and FQNEAQ (reference sequence). The DNA of the CDR3 is TGTGCCAGCAGCCGGGGGACAGCCCTGGACCGGGAGACCCAGTACTTC. Its protein is CASSRGTALDRETQYF.

The rearrangement links TRBV5-4 to TRBJ2-6, with D hard to call. V was shortened by 2 bases and J by 0 bases, with 9 bases between the two germline ends. The CDR3 is 16 amino acids. Germline assignment: CDR1 SGHNT and CDR2 YYREEE (reference sequence). CDR3 amino acids: CASSFRYFSGANVLTF. CDR3 nucleotide sequence: TGTGCCAGCAGCTTTAGGTACTTCTCTGGGGCCAACGTCCTGACTTTC.

This clonotype occurred a few times. This chain links TRBV20-1 with TRBJ1-3; D may be TRBD1 (6 bases). V gave up 3 bases and J gave up 2 bases, with 11 bases separating them. The CDR3 spans 14 residues. Germline-derived CDR1 and CDR2 are DFQATT and SNEGSKA (reference sequence). The CDR3: CSARTWDTGNTIYF. The DNA for the CDR3 is TGCAGTGCTAGGACGTGGGACACTGGAAACACCATATATTTT.

This clonotype was counted a few times. V is TRBV7-6 and J is TRBJ1-1; the match to TRBD1 covers 10 bases. This CDR3 is built from 16 residues. The V segment lost 1 base and the J segment 5 bases; nucleotides outside the gene matches: 7. Germline V gene data show CDR1 as SGHVS and CDR2 as FNYEAQ. The CDR3 DNA is TGTGCCAGCAGCTTAGGGCCCGGGACAGGGGATACTGAAGCTTTCTTT. Its protein product is CASSLGPGTGDTEAFF. The full variable domain, in which reference TRBV7-6 and TRBJ1-1 provide the parts outside the CDR3, is GAGVSQSPRYKVTKRGQDVALRCDPISGHVSLYWYRQALGQGPEFLTYFNYEAQQDKSGLPNDRFSAERPEGSISTLTIQRTEQRDSAMYRCASSLGPGTGDTEAFFGQGTRLTVV.

This clonotype was observed a handful of times. The chain couples TRBV27 to TRBJ2-1; TRBD2 might be the D (7 bases). This CDR3 comprises 17 residues. CDR1 and CDR2 (germline): MNHEY, SMNVEV (reference sequence). The V gene lost 3 bases and the J gene lost 9 bases, with 24 bases spanning the gap. CDR3 loop: CASSFPGGRPNNSEQFF. CDR3 nucleotides: TGTGCCAGCAGTTTTCCGGGGGGCCGGCCCAACAATAGTGAGCAGTTCTTC.

The gene calls are TRBV7-6 and TRBJ2-5; possibly TRBD2 for D (6 bases). The V end was cut by 2 bases, the J end by 5 bases, with 12 bases between. The CDR3 sequence is 14 residues long. CDR1 is SGHVS and CDR2 is FNYEAQ in the germline V gene. The CDR3 nucleotides read TGTGCCAGCAGCTTATTTGGGAGGAGGGAGACCCAGTACTTC. It specifies CASSLFGRRETQYF.

This sequence joins TRBV28 and TRBJ1-5; no firm D call. The V and J ends lost 5 bases and 4 bases respectively, with 18 bases between them. Germline V gene data show CDR1 as MDHEN and CDR2 as SYDVKM. The CDR3 is 16 amino acids. The CDR3 region is CASSDPGVGGNQPQHF. CDR3 nucleotide sequence: TGTGCCAGCAGTGACCCCGGGGTAGGAGGGAATCAGCCCCAGCATTTT.

The J gene is TRBJ2-2, the V gene TRBV6-5; D may match TRBD1 or TRBD2 (5 bases each). Trimming pared 8 bases from V and 0 bases from J, leaving 10 bases between. The CDR3 contains 14 residues. CDR1 is MNHEY and CDR2 is SVGAGI in the germline V gene. The CDR3 spells CASRRGPNTGELFF. CDR3 DNA sequence: TGTGCCAGCCGTCGGGGACCGAACACCGGGGAGCTGTTTTTT.

This chain joins TRBV6-6 and TRBJ2-7; D might be TRBD1 or TRBD2, each matching 5 bases. Germline CDR1 reads MNHNY; CDR2 reads SVGAGI (reference sequence). V was shortened by 6 bases and J by 6 bases, with 9 bases between the two germline ends. The CDR3 is 11 residues long. CDR3 nucleotide sequence: TGTGCCAGCAGACAAGGGACCGAGCAGTACTTC. Its translation is CASRQGTEQYF.

V is TRBV6-5 and J is TRBJ1-1, with D hard to call. Germline V lookup: CDR1 MNHEY, CDR2 SVGAGI. The CDR3 consists of 13 residues. Trimming removed 4 bases at V and 3 bases at J, with 9 bases between. The CDR3, as DNA: TGTGCCAGCAGTTCCGGGATTTACACTGAAGCTTTCTTT. Protein product: CASSSGIYTEAFF.

V is TRBV15 and J is TRBJ2-1; D may correspond to TRBD1 or TRBD2 (5 bases each). Germline assignment: CDR1 LNHNV and CDR2 YYDKDF (reference sequence). This CDR3 region has 15 residues. Between the trimmed V and J ends, which lost 5 bases and 2 bases, there was a span of 13 bases. As DNA, the CDR3 is TGTGCCACCAGCGGCCGGGACGTAGCCTACAATGAGCAGTTCTTC. Amino acid sequence: CATSGRDVAYNEQFF. Filled out from reference TRBV15 and TRBJ2-1, the complete variable domain reads DAMVIQNPRYQVTQFGKPVTLSCSQTLNHNVMYWYQQKSSQAPKLLFHYYDKDFNNEADTPDNFQSRRPNTSFCFLDIRSPGLGDTAMYLCATSGRDVAYNEQFFGPGTRLTVL.

The gene calls are TRBV2 and TRBJ2-7, with 11 bases matching TRBD1. This CDR3 has 14 amino acids. In germline, CDR1 is SNHLY, CDR2 FYNNEI. V lost 6 bases, J lost 5 bases, and 6 bases stayed unmatched. CDR3 loop: CASRIGQGAHEQYF. The CDR3 DNA follows: TGTGCCAGCAGGATCGGACAGGGGGCTCACGAGCAGTACTTC.

This clonotype was seen a handful of times. The rearrangement links TRBV3-1 to TRBJ2-5; D tentatively reads TRBD1 or TRBD2 (5 bases each). Germline V gene lookup returns CDR1 LGHDT and CDR2 YNNKEL (reference sequence). V shed 1 base and J shed 0 bases, with 12 bases lying between them. The CDR3 is made up of 16 amino acids. CDR3 in amino acids: CASSQAPGQDQETQYF. The CDR3 DNA is TGTGCCAGCAGCCAAGCCCCGGGGCAGGACCAAGAGACCCAGTACTTC.

This clonotype was observed a handful of times. The chain uses TRBV19 and TRBJ1-1; 9 bases agree with TRBD1. Germline CDR1 LNHDA, CDR2 SQIVND (reference sequence). The ends lost 5 bases at V and 4 bases at J; junction bases unmatched: 5. There are 14 residues in the CDR3. The CDR3 DNA reads TGTGCCAGTAGTCCGGGACAGGGCCCCACTGAAGCTTTCTTT. It yields the protein CASSPGQGPTEAFF.

This clonotype was recorded many times. The J gene is TRBJ1-1, the V gene TRBV4-1; D call uncertain. V shed 0 bases and J shed 2 bases, with 13 bases lying between them. This CDR3 is built from 16 residues. Germline V CDR1 and CDR2: MGHRA, YSYEKL. The CDR3 DNA reads as TGCGCCAGCAGCCAAGATTGGAGGACCCTTAACACTGAAGCTTTCTTT. It is translated as CASSQDWRTLNTEAFF.

This clonotype has a count of ten or more. The V gene is TRBV29-1, the J gene TRBJ2-1, with TRBD2 matching over 10 bases. The CDR3 sequence is 16 residues long. The V gene's germline CDR1 is SQVTM and CDR2 ANQGSEA. The V segment lost 1 base and the J segment 4 bases; nucleotides outside the gene matches: 7. CDR3: CSVEGLQRGGYNEQFF. The DNA for the CDR3 is TGCAGCGTTGAAGGGTTGCAGCGGGGGGGTTACAATGAGCAGTTCTTC.

This clonotype showed up just a few times. The chain recombines TRBV15 with TRBJ1-1, with a possible D match to TRBD1 (5 bases). The CDR3 is 15 residues long. Trimming pared 3 bases from V and 5 bases from J, leaving 16 bases between. The germline CDR1 and CDR2 sequences are LNHNV and YYDKDF (reference sequence). The CDR3 protein is CATSRPGRAVTEAFF. The CDR3 DNA is TGTGCCACCAGCAGGCCGGGACGGGCGGTGACTGAAGCTTTCTTT.

This clonotype was found many times. The chain is built from TRBV7-2 and TRBJ2-1, with 7 bases aligning to TRBD2. Germline CDR1 and CDR2: SGHTA and FQGNSA. The CDR3 extends over 15 amino acids. Germline trimming cut 1 base from V and 5 bases from J; bases unmatched to any gene: 5. CDR3 bases: TGTGCCAGCAGCTTAGTGAGCGGGGAGGACAATGAGCAGTTCTTC. Translated, it gives CASSLVSGEDNEQFF.